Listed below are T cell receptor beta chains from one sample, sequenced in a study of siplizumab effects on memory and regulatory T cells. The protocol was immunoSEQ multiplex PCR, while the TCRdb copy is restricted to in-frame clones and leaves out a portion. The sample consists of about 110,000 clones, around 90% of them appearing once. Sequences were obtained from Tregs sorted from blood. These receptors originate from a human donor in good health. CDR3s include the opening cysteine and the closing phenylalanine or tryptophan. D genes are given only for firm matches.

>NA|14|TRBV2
CASRRDLSNQPQHF
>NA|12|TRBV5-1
CASSLPGNEQFF
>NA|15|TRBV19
CASRLGGLLNTEAFF
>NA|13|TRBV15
CATSRLNTGKQFF
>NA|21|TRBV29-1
CSVEVLGINRDSSIHIDTQYF
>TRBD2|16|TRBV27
CASSSISGRLAYEQYF
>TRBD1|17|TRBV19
CASSIGEGTGFTGELFF
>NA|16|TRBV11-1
CASSLYGATMNTEAFF
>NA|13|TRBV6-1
CASSFANTGELFF
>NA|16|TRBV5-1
CASSFTGVASGNTIYF
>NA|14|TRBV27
CASTNLTGSQPQHF
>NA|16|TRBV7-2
CASSLAPQYSYNEQFF
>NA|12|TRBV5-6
CASSLANQPQHF
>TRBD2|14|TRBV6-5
CASSLGLKGNEQFF
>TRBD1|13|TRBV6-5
CASSSTGERPQHF
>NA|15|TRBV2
CASILATGSSNEQFF
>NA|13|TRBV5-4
CASSFEANYGYTF
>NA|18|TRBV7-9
CASSLSDWFLGRNTEAFF
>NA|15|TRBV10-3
CAIRGGGDPSDTQYF
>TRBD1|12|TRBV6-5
CASSFRGQELFF
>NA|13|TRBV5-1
CASSTYADTEAFF
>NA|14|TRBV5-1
CASSLGGATDTQYF
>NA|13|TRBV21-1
CSNRDSMQETQYF
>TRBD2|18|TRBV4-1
CASSRFRTSGADTGELFF
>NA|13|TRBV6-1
CASRLSSSHEQFF
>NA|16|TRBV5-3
CARSLGRVGRKQPQHF
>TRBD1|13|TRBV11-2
CASRQGVGDTQYF
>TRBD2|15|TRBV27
CASGGTSGISGELFF
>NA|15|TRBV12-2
CASRLAPGLVDTQYF
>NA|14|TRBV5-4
CASSLGQAQETQYF
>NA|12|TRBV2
CASSPGLRGYTF
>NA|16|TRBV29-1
CSARDQQKSKGGELFF
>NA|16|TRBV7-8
CASSFGATDLIGEAFF
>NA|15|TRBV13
CASSGSGRVDYGYTF
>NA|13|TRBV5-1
CASSPARTDTQYF
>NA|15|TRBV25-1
CASSADILMNTEAFF
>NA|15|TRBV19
CASSIPGALTDTQYF
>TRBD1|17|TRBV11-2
CASSLYRRTGSTDTQYF
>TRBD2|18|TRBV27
CASSRSGTSGSSRETQYF
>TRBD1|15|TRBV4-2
CASSQEDRENYGYTF
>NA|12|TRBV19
CASSMGPYGYTF
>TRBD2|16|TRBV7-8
CASSFLLAGVEYEQYF
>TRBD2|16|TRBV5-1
CASSGGTSGGKYEQYF
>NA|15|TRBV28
CASRIGGIPYNEQFF